Listed below are T cell receptor beta chains from one sample, sequenced in a study of CD8+ T cells in alopecia areata. Generated by immunoSEQ multiplex PCR, the TCRdb table keeps only in-frame clones and is missing some. The sample holds roughly 200,000 clones; less than 70% are singletons and the top ten take approximately 11%. This sample comprised CD8+ T cells sorted from blood, obtained at week 24, from a patient treated with tofacitinib. The receptor source for this set is a human donor with alopecia areata. Each CDR3 is given with its conserved first and last residue. The D gene is left open where the match is weak. The size of a clone is reported for some rows only, either as once, few or many, or as a class for expanded clones.

TRBV30	NA	NA	TRBJ1-1	TGTGCCTGGAGTATTGGCAGGGCCCTTGAAGCTTTCTTT	CAWSIGRALEAFF
TRBV7-9	NA	NA	TRBJ2-1	TGTGCCAGCAGCTTAGTAAGGAGGGGACGGAACAATGAGCAGTTCTTC	CASSLVRRGRNNEQFF
TRBV4-1	NA	NA	TRBJ1-4	TGCGCCAGCAGCCAAGGGCAGGCCGGGAGTAATGAAAAACTGTTTTTT	CASSQGQAGSNEKLFF
TRBV7-2	NA	TRBD1	TRBJ1-5	TGTGCCAGCAGCCTAGGGGCCAGGGGGCGCAATCAGCCCCAGCATTTT	CASSLGARGRNQPQHF
TRBV7-8	few	NA	TRBJ2-1	TGTGCCAGCAGCTTGGCAGAGTACAATGAGCAGTTCTTC	CASSLAEYNEQFF
TRBV30	NA	TRBD1	TRBJ2-5	TGTGCCTGGAGACACCCCCCCGGGACAGGGGAGGAGACCCAGTACTTC	CAWRHPPGTGEETQYF
TRBV15	NA	TRBD2	TRBJ2-3	TGTGCCACCAGCAGAGATGCGGGGGTTGGTACAGATACGCAGTATTTT	CATSRDAGVGTDTQYF
TRBV11-2	NA	NA	TRBJ2-2	TGTGCCAGCGGGACTCAAACCGGGGAGCTGTTTTTT	CASGTQTGELFF
TRBV13	NA	TRBD1	TRBJ2-5	TGTGCCAGCAGCCCCTGGGACAGAGAGACCCAGTACTTC	CASSPWDRETQYF
TRBV30	few	NA	TRBJ1-1	TGTGCCTGGAGTGTACAATCAGAATCTGAAGCTTTCTTT	CAWSVQSESEAFF
TRBV4-3	few	TRBD1	TRBJ2-7	TGCGCCACCCCGGGACAGTCCTACGAGCAGTACTTC	CATPGQSYEQYF
TRBV25-1	NA	NA	TRBJ1-2	TGTGCCAGCAGTGAATTACCGGGGGCGCAGGATGGCTACACCTTC	CASSELPGAQDGYTF
TRBV13	few	NA	TRBJ2-3	TGTGCCAGCAGCTTAGCTCGGGATACGCAGTATTTT	CASSLARDTQYF
TRBV7-2	NA	NA	TRBJ2-1	TGTGCCAGCAGCTCAACTAGTCCGAGCTCCTACAATGAGCAGTTCTTC	CASSSTSPSSYNEQFF
TRBV29-1	NA	TRBD1	TRBJ2-3	TGCAGCGTTACGGAAGAACAGGGGGCCCCCACAGATACGCAGTATTTT	CSVTEEQGAPTDTQYF
TRBV4-3	NA	NA	TRBJ2-3	TGCGCCAGCAGCCAAGTAAGAGGGATCGGAGACACAGATACGCAGTATTTT	CASSQVRGIGDTDTQYF
TRBV6-7	few	TRBD1	TRBJ1-2	TGTGCCAGCAGTTCGAAAAATACCGGGACAGGGAATGGCTACACCTTC	CASSSKNTGTGNGYTF
TRBV20-1	once	NA	TRBJ2-3	TGCAGTGCTAGAGATCGCGCTACGCAGTATTTT	CSARDRATQYF
TRBV29-1	few	NA	TRBJ1-1	TGCAGCGTCCCATCGACAGGTTTAGGAGCTTTCTTT	CSVPSTGLGAFF
TRBV15	NA	NA	TRBJ1-1	TGTGCCACCGAGGGTCTACTGAACACTGAAGCTTTCTTT	CATEGLLNTEAFF
TRBV4-3	NA	TRBD1	TRBJ2-7	TGCGCCAGCAGCCAAGACTATCGACAGGGAAAGAGCTACGAGCAGTACTTC	CASSQDYRQGKSYEQYF
TRBV28	few	NA	TRBJ1-4	TGTGCCAGCAGTTTACTGATTACAACTAATGAAAAACTGTTTTTT	CASSLLITTNEKLFF
TRBV6-6	NA	NA	TRBJ1-1	TGTGCCAGCACCATGAACACTGAAGCTTTCTTT	CASTMNTEAFF
TRBV4-3	NA	NA	TRBJ1-2	TGCGCCAGCAGCCAGGTGTACGGGGGATATGGCTACACCTTC	CASSQVYGGYGYTF
TRBV5-6	once	NA	TRBJ2-7	TGTGCCAGCAGCTTGTGGGACGGGGGAACCTACGAGCAGTACTTC	CASSLWDGGTYEQYF
TRBV6-5	few	NA	TRBJ1-2	TGTGCCAGCAGTTACTCGGAGGGCCCCTGGGGCTACACCTTC	CASSYSEGPWGYTF
TRBV5-1	NA	NA	TRBJ2-7	TGCGCCAGCAGCTACGGACCCGATGGGAGCTACGAGCAGTACTTC	CASSYGPDGSYEQYF
TRBV14	NA	TRBD1	TRBJ1-2	TGTGCCAGCAGCCCGACAGGGGGTAAAGGCTACACCTTC	CASSPTGGKGYTF
TRBV7-8	few	TRBD1	TRBJ2-4	TGTGCCAGCAGCTTGTACGCGACAGGGATCAGCGGCATTCAGTACTTC	CASSLYATGISGIQYF
TRBV5-5	few	NA	TRBJ1-2	TGTGCCAGCAGCCCCGTCGCTTTTTCTAACTATGGCTACACCTTC	CASSPVAFSNYGYTF
TRBV14	NA	NA	TRBJ1-5	TGTGCCAGCAGCCTCGGCAATCAGCCCCAGCATTTT	CASSLGNQPQHF
TRBV14	few	TRBD1	TRBJ1-1	TGTGCCAGCAGCCATTTGGGACAGTCACGTAGGGACACTGAAGCTTTCTTT	CASSHLGQSRRDTEAFF
TRBV4-3	few	NA	TRBJ2-2	TGCGCCAGCAGCCCCCAAGAGGGGAACGGCGGGGAGCTGTTTTTT	CASSPQEGNGGELFF
TRBV4-3	NA	NA	TRBJ2-6	TGCGCCAGCAGCCAAGGAGGGACTGGGGCCAACGTCCTGACTTTC	CASSQGGTGANVLTF
TRBV25-1	NA	NA	TRBJ1-2	TGTGCCAGCAGTCCCCCGGGAGGGGTTGATGGCTACACCTTC	CASSPPGGVDGYTF
TRBV27	NA	NA	TRBJ1-6	TGTGCCAGCAGCTTAGGGACGGGGGGACCCCTCCACTTT	CASSLGTGGPLHF
TRBV25-1	NA	NA	TRBJ2-1	TGTGCCAGCAGTGCTAGCCTATACAATGAGCAGTTCTTC	CASSASLYNEQFF
TRBV9	NA	NA	TRBJ2-1	TGTGCCAGCAGCGTAGATGGGGGCTCCTACAATGAGCAGTTCTTC	CASSVDGGSYNEQFF
TRBV5-1	few	NA	TRBJ2-3	TGCGCCAGCAGCTTGGAGTTTCCAGATACGCAGTATTTT	CASSLEFPDTQYF
TRBV27	NA	NA	TRBJ2-2	TGTGCCAGCAGTCCAGAGACCGGGGAGCTGTTTTTT	CASSPETGELFF
TRBV2	few	TRBD2	TRBJ2-1	TGTGCCAGCAGGACTAGCGGGGGGGACGAGCAGTTCTTC	CASRTSGGDEQFF
TRBV25-1	NA	TRBD2	TRBJ2-1	TGTGCCAGCGCGGGGGGGCCAATGTTCTTC	CASAGGPMFF
TRBV5-6	NA	NA	TRBJ1-6	TGTGCCAGCAGCCCGAACAGGGATTCACCCCTCCACTTT	CASSPNRDSPLHF
TRBV7-9	once	TRBD1	TRBJ1-2	TGTGCCAGCACGACAGGGGACGAGCTTAATAACTATGGCTACACCTTC	CASTTGDELNNYGYTF
TRBV29-1	few	NA	TRBJ1-2	TGCAGCGTTGTTGTAGGGCCCGGCTACACCTTC	CSVVVGPGYTF
TRBV4-3	NA	NA	TRBJ2-7	TGCGCCAGCAGCCAGTCTCACGCCGGCCGAAAATACGAGCAGTACTTC	CASSQSHAGRKYEQYF
TRBV13	few	NA	TRBJ2-5	TGTGCCAGCAGCCCCCCTGCGGGAGAGACCCAGTACTTC	CASSPPAGETQYF
TRBV5-5	NA	NA	TRBJ1-5	TGTGCCAGCAGCTTTCAAGGGTATAGCAATCAGCCCCAGCATTTT	CASSFQGYSNQPQHF
TRBV27	NA	NA	TRBJ2-7	TGTGCCAGCAGTTTCCCTCCCGAGCAGTACTTC	CASSFPPEQYF
TRBV6-1	once	NA	TRBJ2-1	TGTGCCAGCACGGGAGCGGGCTCCTACAATGAGCAGTTCTTC	CASTGAGSYNEQFF
TRBV30	NA	TRBD1	TRBJ2-7	TGTGCCTGTACCACGACAGGGACATACTACGAGCAGTACTTC	CACTTTGTYYEQYF
TRBV4-3	NA	TRBD2	TRBJ2-7	TGCGCCAGCAGCCAAGATGTTAGCGGGGAACTCGAGCAGTACTTC	CASSQDVSGELEQYF
TRBV29-1	NA	NA	TRBJ1-1	TGCAGCGTCCTCTCGGGAGGCACTGAAGCTTTCTTT	CSVLSGGTEAFF
TRBV14	few	NA	TRBJ1-3	TGTGCCAGCAGCCAAGATGTTCGGAGCGTCGGAAACACCATATATTTT	CASSQDVRSVGNTIYF
TRBV19	few	NA	TRBJ2-4	TGTGCCAGTAGTATAGGAGAGCACCTAGCCAAAAACATTCAGTACTTC	CASSIGEHLAKNIQYF